These T cell receptor beta chains were read from a single sample in a study of cytomegalovirus exposure and HLA in healthy donors. Sequencing was performed with immunoSEQ multiplex PCR; in TCRdb, only in-frame clones are kept and a portion is missing. The sample includes some 150,000 clones, under 80% of them seen just once. Input material: PBMCs. The receptors derive from a middle-aged man in good health and CMV-seronegative. Both conserved end residues are part of each CDR3. A D gene is named only where the DNA matches it firmly. The listing skips clone size in some rows; elsewhere it reads once, few, many or a size class.

v_gene	j_gene	abundance	d_gene	CDR3nt	CDR3aa
TRBV6-4	TRBJ1-6	NA	NA	TGTGCCAGCAGAGCGGGAGATACCAATGCACCCCTCCACTTT	CASRAGDTNAPLHF
TRBV18	TRBJ2-3	few	NA	TGTGCCAGCTCACCATTAGGGGCTAGCACAGATACGCAGTATTTT	CASSPLGASTDTQYF
TRBV4-2	TRBJ2-5	few	TRBD2	TGTGCCAGCAGCCAAGAAATAATTACGGCGGGAGTCGAGACCCAGTACTTC	CASSQEIITAGVETQYF
TRBV7-6	TRBJ2-6	NA	NA	TGTGCCAGCAGCTTATCTAGCATTGGGGCCAACGTCCTGACTTTC	CASSLSSIGANVLTF
TRBV28	TRBJ2-7	once	TRBD1	TGTGCCAGCAGCCAGACAGGGTTTACCTACGAGCAGTACTTC	CASSQTGFTYEQYF
TRBV6-5	TRBJ2-7	few	NA	TGTGCCAGCAGTTATGCAGGGCCCCGGCACGAGCAGTACTTC	CASSYAGPRHEQYF
TRBV5-1	TRBJ2-3	NA	TRBD2	TGCGCCAGCAGCTTGGAAGGGAGGGTGGAGACAGATACGCAGTATTTT	CASSLEGRVETDTQYF
TRBV29-1	TRBJ2-1	NA	NA	TGCAGCGTGGTCACGGGGAATGAGCAGTTCTTC	CSVVTGNEQFF
TRBV6-1	TRBJ1-1	NA	TRBD1	TGTGCCAGCAGGCCTACAGGGGATGGTGAAGCTTTCTTT	CASRPTGDGEAFF
TRBV30	TRBJ1-1	NA	TRBD1	TGTGCCGGTAGGGGACAGACGAACACTGAAGCTTTCTTT	CAGRGQTNTEAFF
TRBV9	TRBJ2-3	few	TRBD2	TGTGCCAGCAGCGCCCTAGCGGGAGGGGATGGCACAGATACGCAGTATTTT	CASSALAGGDGTDTQYF
TRBV4-1	TRBJ1-5	NA	TRBD1	TGCGCCAGCAGCCAAGTTCCACAGGGGGCCGGTCAGCCCCAGCATTTT	CASSQVPQGAGQPQHF
TRBV9	TRBJ1-1	NA	TRBD1	TGTGCCAGCAGCGTGGGGACAGGGGGAGCTTTCTTT	CASSVGTGGAFF
TRBV18	TRBJ2-7	few	NA	TGTGCCAGCTCACCCACCCCGGGGTCCTACGAGCAGTACTTC	CASSPTPGSYEQYF
TRBV5-4	TRBJ2-3	NA	TRBD1	TGTGCCAGCAGCACGGGACAGGGGGACACAGATACGCAGTATTTT	CASSTGQGDTDTQYF
TRBV5-4	TRBJ1-3	NA	TRBD1	TGTGCCAGCAGCTTGGTAGGGACAGCTGGAAACACCATATATTTT	CASSLVGTAGNTIYF
TRBV7-6	TRBJ2-1	NA	TRBD2	TGTGCCAGCAGCCCCGGGACTAGCGGTTACAATGAGCAGTTCTTC	CASSPGTSGYNEQFF
TRBV11-2	TRBJ2-7	NA	NA	TGTGCCAGCAGCTTAAGGTGGTCCCGACAGGAAATTGTTTACGAGCAGTACTTC	CASSLRWSRQEIVYEQYF
TRBV6-5	TRBJ2-7	few	TRBD2	TGTGCCAGCAGTAGCGGGGGGCCCTACGAGCAGTACTTC	CASSSGGPYEQYF
TRBV7-9	TRBJ1-2	few	TRBD1	TGTGCCAGCAGCCCGGACAGGGAGCTATATGGCTACACCTTC	CASSPDRELYGYTF
TRBV4-3	TRBJ2-2	NA	TRBD1	TGCGCCAGCAGCCAAGGCGTGGGACAGGAGACCGGGGAGCTGTTTTTT	CASSQGVGQETGELFF